This paragraph reports one TCR beta chain. As originally analysed: Amplified reference gene primers provided the basis for estimating nucleated cell counts. This table comes from immunoSEQ multiplex PCR, and its TCRdb copy is limited to in-frame clones, with some not included. V and J calls and clone size are given by that table; D and trimming were obtained from the DNA. Of roughly 290,000 clones listed, about 85% are singletons. The data derive from a study of blood T cell repertoires in COVID-19. Study background: Donors in the United States, Italy and Spain gave samples during acute or convalescent COVID-19. PBMCs, B-cell-depleted T cells, or T cells were the source of the cDNA or gDNA that made up the material.

The germline V gene encodes CDR1 SNHLY and CDR2 FYNNEI. The CDR3 length is 16 residues. With 7 bases clipped from V and 8 bases from J, the junction kept 16 bases outside the gene matches. The sequence came from a woman in her forties or fifties with active or convalescent COVID-19. The J gene is TRBJ2-2, the V gene TRBV2; 7 bases are shared with TRBD2. The specimen was peripheral blood. CDR3 amino acids: CASTRDWEGVKGELFF. The CDR3, as DNA: TGTGCCAGCACTAGAGACTGGGAGGGAGTCAAAGGGGAGCTGTTTTTT. Full variable domain (rest looked up from reference TRBV2 and TRBJ2-2): EPEVTQTPSHQVTQMGQEVILRCVPISNHLYFYWYRQILGQKVEFLVSFYNNEISEKSEIFDDQFSVERPDGSNFTLKIRSTKLEDSAMYFCASTRDWEGVKGELFFGEGSRLTVL.